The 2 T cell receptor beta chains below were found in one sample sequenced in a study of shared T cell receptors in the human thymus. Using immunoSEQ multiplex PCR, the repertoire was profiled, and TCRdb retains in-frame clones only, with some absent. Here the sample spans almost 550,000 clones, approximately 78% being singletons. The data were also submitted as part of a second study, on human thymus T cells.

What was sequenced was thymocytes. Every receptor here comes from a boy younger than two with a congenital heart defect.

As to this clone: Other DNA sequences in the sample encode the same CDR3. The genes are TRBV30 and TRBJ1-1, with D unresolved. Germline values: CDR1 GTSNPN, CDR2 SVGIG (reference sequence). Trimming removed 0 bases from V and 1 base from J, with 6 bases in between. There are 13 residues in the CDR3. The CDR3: CAWSVAGNTEAFF. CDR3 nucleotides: TGTGCCTGGAGTGTTGCAGGGAACACTGAAGCTTTCTTT. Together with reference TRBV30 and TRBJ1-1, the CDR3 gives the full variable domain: SQTIHQWPATLVQPVGSPLSLECTVEGTSNPNLYWYRQAAGRGLQLLFYSVGIGQISSEVPQNLSASRPQDRQFILSSKKLLLSDSGFYLCAWSVAGNTEAFFGQGTRLTVV.

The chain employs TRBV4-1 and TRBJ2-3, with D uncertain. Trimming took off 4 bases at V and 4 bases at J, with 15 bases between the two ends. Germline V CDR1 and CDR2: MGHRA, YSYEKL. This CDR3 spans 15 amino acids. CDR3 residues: CASSPRRQLPDTQYF. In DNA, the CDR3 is TGCGCCAGCAGCCCCCGGCGGCAGTTGCCAGATACGCAGTATTTT.